This T cell receptor (beta chain) was captured by sequencing in a study of glioma-infiltrating T cells. Study conclusions and caveats: Very few CDR3 sequences were shared between tissue and blood. Above-expected tissue-blood divergence occurred in all gliomas, most in low-grade ones.

Trimming took 5 bases from V and 2 from J, leaving 13 bases between them. The germline gives CDR1 DFQATT, CDR2 SNEGSKA (reference sequence). The CDR3 extends over 14 amino acids. This clonotype was found once. What it binds is not known. The final CDR3 position lacks the conserved phenylalanine or tryptophan, pointing to a likely read error. Using RNA template, CDR3s of TCR alpha and beta were amplified with iRepertoire arm-PCR. One-step reverse transcription and amplification started from approximately 100-400 ng of tissue mRNA or PBMC total RNA. TCRdb fed the multiplex PCR reads into MiXCR, producing one record per CDR3 protein. This table has about 140,000 distinct CDR3 sequences, 35% to 50% appearing once.

The source of this sequence is a human donor with low-grade glioma or glioblastoma, undergoing nonglioma brain surgery, or in good health (not recorded which). This rearrangement joins TRBV20-1 to TRBJ2-1; perhaps TRBD2 as D (6 bases). Sequenced: glioma tissue, nonneoplastic brain tissue, or PBMCs (not recorded which). CDR3 DNA sequence: TGCAGTGCTCCCTCGCGGGGTACCTACAATGAGCAGTTCTTA. Its protein product is CSAPSRGTYNEQFL.